A selection of T cell receptor beta chains follows, all from one sample in a study of cytomegalovirus exposure and HLA in healthy donors. Method: immunoSEQ multiplex PCR; TCRdb's copy keeps in-frame clones and lacks some. The sample records roughly 150,000 clones, over 70% being singletons. The sequenced material came from PBMCs. The receptors here all came from a woman between 35 and 50 years old in good health and CMV-seropositive. The CDR3 runs from the conserved cysteine through the conserved F or W. D genes are given only for firm matches. Clone size, where shown, is once, few, many, or a class for clones that have expanded.

.	TRBJ1-5	.	TRBV15	TGTGCCACCAGCAGAGCGGGACGGGGAGGATGGCCCCAGCATTTT	CATSRAGRGGWPQHF
.	TRBJ2-7	TRBD1	TRBV7-6	TGTGCCAGCAGCTTCGACAGGGGCTCTTCCTACGAGCAGTACTTC	CASSFDRGSSYEQYF
.	TRBJ2-7	TRBD2	TRBV7-9	TGTGCCAGCAGCTCTAGGACTAGCGGTGCTCGTCTGGACTTC	CASSSRTSGARLDF
.	TRBJ2-3	.	TRBV7-9	TGTGCCAGCAGCTTAGTTGCTCTAGCGTCAGGCGGAGATACGCAGTATTTT	CASSLVALASGGDTQYF
many	TRBJ1-6	.	TRBV5-4	TGTGCCAGCAGCTTTAGGGGGTCACCCCTCCACTTT	CASSFRGSPLHF
.	TRBJ2-2	.	TRBV9	TGTGCCAGCAGCTCGGGGAACACCGGGGAGCTGTTTTTT	CASSSGNTGELFF
.	TRBJ1-1	.	TRBV7-9	TGTGCCAGCAGCCCGGACAGACCGAACACTGAAGCTTTCTTT	CASSPDRPNTEAFF
.	TRBJ1-6	TRBD1	TRBV2	TGTGCCAGCAGTCCGGGACAGGGGGATTTTTCACCCCTCCACTTT	CASSPGQGDFSPLHF
.	TRBJ1-3	.	TRBV6-6	TGTGCCAGCAGTTCCGGGGGTCGTGGAAACACCATATATTTC	CASSSGGRGNTIYF
few	TRBJ1-6	TRBD1	TRBV2	TGTGCCAGCAGTGAGGGGACAGGGGTTTCACCCCTCCACTTT	CASSEGTGVSPLHF
.	TRBJ1-2	.	TRBV10-3	TGTGCCATCAGTGAGTCTAAAGGGCGGGATGGCTACACCTTC	CAISESKGRDGYTF